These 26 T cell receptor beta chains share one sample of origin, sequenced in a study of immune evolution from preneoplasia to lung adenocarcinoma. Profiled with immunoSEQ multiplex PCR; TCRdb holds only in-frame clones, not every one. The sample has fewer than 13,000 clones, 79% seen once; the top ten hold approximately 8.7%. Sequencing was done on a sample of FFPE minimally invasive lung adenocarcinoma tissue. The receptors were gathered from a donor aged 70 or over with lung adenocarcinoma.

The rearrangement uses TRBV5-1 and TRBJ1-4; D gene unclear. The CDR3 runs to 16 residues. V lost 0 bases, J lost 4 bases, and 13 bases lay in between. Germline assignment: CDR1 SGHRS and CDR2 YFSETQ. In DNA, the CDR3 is TGCGCCAGCAGCTTGGGTGCAGTCCGGGGTAATGAAAAACTGTTTTTT. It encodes CASSLGAVRGNEKLFF.

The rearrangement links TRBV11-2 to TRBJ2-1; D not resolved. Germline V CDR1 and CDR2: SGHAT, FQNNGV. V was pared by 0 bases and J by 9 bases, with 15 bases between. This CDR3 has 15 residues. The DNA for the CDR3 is TGTGCCAGCAGCTTAGAGCCGGGTAGATGGGGTGAGCAGTTCTTC. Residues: CASSLEPGRWGEQFF.

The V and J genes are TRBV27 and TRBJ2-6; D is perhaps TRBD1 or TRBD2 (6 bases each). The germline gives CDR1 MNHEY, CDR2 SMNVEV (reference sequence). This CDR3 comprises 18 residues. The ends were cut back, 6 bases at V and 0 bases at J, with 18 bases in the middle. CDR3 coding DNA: TGTGCCAGCAGAGGGGGGACGACTCCTCACTCTGGGGCCAACGTCCTGACTTTC. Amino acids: CASRGGTTPHSGANVLTF.

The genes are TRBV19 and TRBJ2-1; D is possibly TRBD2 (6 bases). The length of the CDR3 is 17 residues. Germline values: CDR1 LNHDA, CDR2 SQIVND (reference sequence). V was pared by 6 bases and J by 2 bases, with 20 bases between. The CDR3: CASRGEALAKPYNEQFF. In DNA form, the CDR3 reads TGTGCCAGTAGAGGGGAGGCCCTAGCCAAGCCCTACAATGAGCAGTTCTTC.

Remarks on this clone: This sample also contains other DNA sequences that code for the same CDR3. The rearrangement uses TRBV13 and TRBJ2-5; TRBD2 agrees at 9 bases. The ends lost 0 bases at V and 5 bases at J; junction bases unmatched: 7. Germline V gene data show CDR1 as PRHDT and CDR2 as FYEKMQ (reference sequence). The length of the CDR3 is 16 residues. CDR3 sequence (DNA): TGTGCCAGCAGCTTAGGGATAGCGGGAGCCCTGGAGACCCAGTACTTC. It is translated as CASSLGIAGALETQYF.

As DNA, the CDR3 is TGTGCCAGCAGACCCTTCACAGATACGCAGTATTTT. Translated, it gives CASRPFTDTQYF. This rearrangement joins TRBV6-6 to TRBJ2-3; D remains unclear. This CDR3 region has 12 residues. The V gene's germline CDR1 is MNHNY and CDR2 SVGAGI (reference sequence). Trimming removed 6 bases from V and 2 bases from J, with 6 bases in between.

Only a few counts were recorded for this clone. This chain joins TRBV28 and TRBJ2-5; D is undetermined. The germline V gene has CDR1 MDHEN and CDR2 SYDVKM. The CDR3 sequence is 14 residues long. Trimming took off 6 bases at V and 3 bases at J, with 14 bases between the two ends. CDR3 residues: CASSTSGLEETQYF. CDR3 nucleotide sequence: TGTGCCAGCAGCACATCCGGGCTCGAAGAGACCCAGTACTTC.

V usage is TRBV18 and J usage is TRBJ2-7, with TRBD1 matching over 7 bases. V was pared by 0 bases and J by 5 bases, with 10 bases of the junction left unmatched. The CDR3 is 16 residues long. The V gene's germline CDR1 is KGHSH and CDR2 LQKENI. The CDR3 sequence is CASSPPGTVPTHEQYF. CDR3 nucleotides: TGTGCCAGCTCACCACCGGGGACAGTTCCTACCCACGAGCAGTACTTC.

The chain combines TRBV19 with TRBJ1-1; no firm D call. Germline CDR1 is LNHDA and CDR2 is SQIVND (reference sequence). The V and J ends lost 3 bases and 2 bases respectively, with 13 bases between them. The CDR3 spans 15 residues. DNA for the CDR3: TGTGCCAGTAGTATTGTCATGGTGCCCAACACTGAAGCTTTCTTT. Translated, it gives CASSIVMVPNTEAFF.

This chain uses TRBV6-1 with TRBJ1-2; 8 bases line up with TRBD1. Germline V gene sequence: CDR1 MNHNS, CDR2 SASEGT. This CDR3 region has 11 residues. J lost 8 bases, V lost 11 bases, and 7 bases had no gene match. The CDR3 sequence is CAASPGGGYTF. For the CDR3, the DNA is TGTGCCGCCTCACCAGGGGGCGGCTACACCTTC.

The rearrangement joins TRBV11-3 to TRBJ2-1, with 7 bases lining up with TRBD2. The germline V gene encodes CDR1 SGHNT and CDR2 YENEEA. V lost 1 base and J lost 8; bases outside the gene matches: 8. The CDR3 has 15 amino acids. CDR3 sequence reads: CASSLGTRPSDEQFF. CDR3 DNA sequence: TGTGCCAGCAGCTTAGGGACTAGGCCCTCCGATGAGCAGTTCTTC.

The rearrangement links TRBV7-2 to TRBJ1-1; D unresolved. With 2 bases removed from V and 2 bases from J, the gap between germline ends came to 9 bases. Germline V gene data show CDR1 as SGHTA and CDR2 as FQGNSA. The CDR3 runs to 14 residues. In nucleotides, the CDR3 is TGTGCCAGCAGCTTAAGTCCTAGAAACACTGAAGCTTTCTTT. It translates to CASSLSPRNTEAFF.

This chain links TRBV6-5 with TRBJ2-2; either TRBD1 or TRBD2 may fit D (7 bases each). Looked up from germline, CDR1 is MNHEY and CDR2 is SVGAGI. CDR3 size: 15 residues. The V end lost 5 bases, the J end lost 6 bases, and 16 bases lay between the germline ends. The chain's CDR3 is CASSKQGGIAGELFF. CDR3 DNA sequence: TGTGCCAGCAGTAAGCAGGGGGGGATCGCCGGGGAGCTGTTTTTT.

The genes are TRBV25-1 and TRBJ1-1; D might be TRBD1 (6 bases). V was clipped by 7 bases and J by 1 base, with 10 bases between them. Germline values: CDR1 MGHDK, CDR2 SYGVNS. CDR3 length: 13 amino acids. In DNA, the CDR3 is TGTGCCAGCACCCCAGGGGCGAACACTGAAGCTTTCTTT. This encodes CASTPGANTEAFF.

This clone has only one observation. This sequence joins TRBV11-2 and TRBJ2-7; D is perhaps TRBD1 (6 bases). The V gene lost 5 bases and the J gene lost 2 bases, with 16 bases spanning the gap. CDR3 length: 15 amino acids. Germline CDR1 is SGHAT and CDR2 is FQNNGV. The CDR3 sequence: CASSQGRQGPYEQYF. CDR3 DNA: TGTGCCAGCAGCCAAGGTCGTCAGGGGCCCTACGAGCAGTACTTC. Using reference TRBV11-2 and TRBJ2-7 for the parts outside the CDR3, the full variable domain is EAGVAQSPRYKIIEKRQSVAFWCNPISGHATLYWYQQILGQGPKLLIQFQNNGVVDDSQLPKDRFSAERLKGVDSTLKIQPAKLEDSAVYLCASSQGRQGPYEQYFGPGTRLTVT.

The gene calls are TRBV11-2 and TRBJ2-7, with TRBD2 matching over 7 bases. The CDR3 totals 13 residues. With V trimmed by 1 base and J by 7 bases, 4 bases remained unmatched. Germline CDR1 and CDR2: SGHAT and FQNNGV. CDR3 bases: TGTGCCAGCAGCTTAGTCCCGGGGGGAGAGCAGTACTTC. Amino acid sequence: CASSLVPGGEQYF. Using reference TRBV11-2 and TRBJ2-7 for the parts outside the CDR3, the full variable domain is EAGVAQSPRYKIIEKRQSVAFWCNPISGHATLYWYQQILGQGPKLLIQFQNNGVVDDSQLPKDRFSAERLKGVDSTLKIQPAKLEDSAVYLCASSLVPGGEQYFGPGTRLTVT.

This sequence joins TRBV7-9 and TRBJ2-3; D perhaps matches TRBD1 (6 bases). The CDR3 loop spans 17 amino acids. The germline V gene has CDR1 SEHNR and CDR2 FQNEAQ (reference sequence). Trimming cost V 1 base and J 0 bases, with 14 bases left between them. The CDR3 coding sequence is TGTGCCAGCAGCTTAGTACAGGGTTCCGCTAGCACAGATACGCAGTATTTT. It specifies CASSLVQGSASTDTQYF. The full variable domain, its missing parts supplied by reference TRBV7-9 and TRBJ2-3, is DTGVSQNPRHKITKRGQNVTFRCDPISEHNRLYWYRQTLGQGPEFLTYFQNEAQLEKSRLLSDRFSAERPKGSFSTLEIQRTEQGDSAMYLCASSLVQGSASTDTQYFGPGTRLTVL.

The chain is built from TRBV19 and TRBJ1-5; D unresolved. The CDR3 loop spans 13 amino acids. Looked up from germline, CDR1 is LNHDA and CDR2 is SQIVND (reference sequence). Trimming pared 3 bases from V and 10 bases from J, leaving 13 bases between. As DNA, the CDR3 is TGTGCCAGTAGTATGGACCCTTCGAGTCCCCAGCATTTT. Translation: CASSMDPSSPQHF.

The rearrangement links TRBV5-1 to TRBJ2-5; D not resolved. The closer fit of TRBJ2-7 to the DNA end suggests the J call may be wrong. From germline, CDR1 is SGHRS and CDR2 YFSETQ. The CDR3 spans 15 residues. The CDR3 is CASSLDLGSVYEQYF. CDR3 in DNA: TGCGCCAGCAGCTTGGATCTGGGGTCTGTTTACGAGCAGTACTTC.

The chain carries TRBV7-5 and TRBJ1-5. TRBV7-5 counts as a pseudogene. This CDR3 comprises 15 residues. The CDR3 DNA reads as TGTGCCAGAAGCCCTTGGCATGGGAGCAATCAGCCCCAGCATTTT. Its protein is CARSPWHGSNQPQHF.

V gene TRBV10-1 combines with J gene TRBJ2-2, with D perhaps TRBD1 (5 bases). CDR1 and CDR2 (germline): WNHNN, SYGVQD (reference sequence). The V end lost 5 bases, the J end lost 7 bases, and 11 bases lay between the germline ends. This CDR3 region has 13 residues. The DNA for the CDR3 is TGCGCCAGCAGTAGCAGGGTCGGCGGGGAGCTGTTTTTT. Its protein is CASSSRVGGELFF.

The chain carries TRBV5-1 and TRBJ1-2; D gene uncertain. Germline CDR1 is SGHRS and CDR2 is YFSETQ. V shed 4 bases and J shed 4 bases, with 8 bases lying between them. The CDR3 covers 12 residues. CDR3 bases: TGCGCCAGCAGCGAAGACGGCTATGGCTACACCTTC. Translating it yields CASSEDGYGYTF.

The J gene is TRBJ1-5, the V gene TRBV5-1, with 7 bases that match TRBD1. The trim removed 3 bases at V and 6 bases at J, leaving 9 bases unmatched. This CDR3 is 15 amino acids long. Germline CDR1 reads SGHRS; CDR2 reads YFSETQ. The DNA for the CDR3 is TGCGCCAGCAGCTCAACAGGGAACAGGGGTCAGCCCCAGCATTTT. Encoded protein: CASSSTGNRGQPQHF.

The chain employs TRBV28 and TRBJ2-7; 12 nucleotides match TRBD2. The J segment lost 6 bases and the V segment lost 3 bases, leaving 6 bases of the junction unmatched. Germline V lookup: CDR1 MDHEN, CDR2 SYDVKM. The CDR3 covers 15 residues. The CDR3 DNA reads TGTGCCAGCAGTTTTCTAGCGGGAGGGGGAGGCGAGCAGTACTTC. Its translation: CASSFLAGGGGEQYF.

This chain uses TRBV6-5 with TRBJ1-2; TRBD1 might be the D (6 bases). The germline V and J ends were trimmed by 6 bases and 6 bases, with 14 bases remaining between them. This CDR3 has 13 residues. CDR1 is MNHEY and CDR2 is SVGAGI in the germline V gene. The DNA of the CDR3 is TGTGCCAGCAGAACAGGGAGTAGGAATGGCTACACCTTC. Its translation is CASRTGSRNGYTF.

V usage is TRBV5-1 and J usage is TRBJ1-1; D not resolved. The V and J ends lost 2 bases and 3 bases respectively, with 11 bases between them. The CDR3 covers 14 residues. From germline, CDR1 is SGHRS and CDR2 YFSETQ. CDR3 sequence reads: CASSLIGGDTEAFF. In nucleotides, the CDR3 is TGCGCCAGCAGCTTAATCGGCGGAGACACTGAAGCTTTCTTT.